This is a list of T cell receptor beta chains from one sample in a study of cytomegalovirus exposure and HLA in healthy donors. Sequencing used immunoSEQ multiplex PCR; TCRdb keeps in-frame clones, though not all of them. The table records about 170,000 clones, almost 85% of them present only once. Specimen: PBMCs. Source of these receptors: a girl aged 5 to 17 in good health and CMV-seropositive. Each CDR3 is given with its conserved first and last residue. A D gene is named only where the DNA matches it firmly. Some rows mark clone size as missing; the rest say once, few, many or name a class of expanded clone.

CDR3nt: TGTGCCAGCAGCTTAGCGCCTGACGGCGGATTCTCATTCTACGAGCAGTACTTC
CDR3aa: CASSLAPDGGFSFYEQYF
j_gene: TRBJ2-7
d_gene: -
abundance: -
v_gene: TRBV11-2

CDR3nt: TGTGCCAGCAGCTTGGGGACAGGAGTCCAGCCCCAGCATTTT
CDR3aa: CASSLGTGVQPQHF
j_gene: TRBJ1-5
d_gene: TRBD1
abundance: -
v_gene: TRBV5-6

CDR3nt: TGTGCCACGGGGTATAATAGCGAGCAGTACTTC
CDR3aa: CATGYNSEQYF
j_gene: TRBJ2-7
d_gene: -
abundance: -
v_gene: TRBV25-1

CDR3nt: TGTGCCACTCTATTGACGGGAGAATACAATGAGCAGTTCTTC
CDR3aa: CATLLTGEYNEQFF
j_gene: TRBJ2-1
d_gene: -
abundance: -
v_gene: TRBV28

CDR3nt: TGTGCCACCAGCAGAGACTGGGGGGGCACTATGAACACTGAAGCTTTCTTT
CDR3aa: CATSRDWGGTMNTEAFF
j_gene: TRBJ1-1
d_gene: -
abundance: -
v_gene: TRBV15

CDR3nt: TGTGCCAGCAGCTTCGACAGGGGGAACAATCAGCCCCAGCATTTT
CDR3aa: CASSFDRGNNQPQHF
j_gene: TRBJ1-5
d_gene: TRBD1
abundance: -
v_gene: TRBV5-8

CDR3nt: TGTGCCAGCGGCTTCGGGCTCGGGGTCCGGACTGAAGCTTTCTTT
CDR3aa: CASGFGLGVRTEAFF
j_gene: TRBJ1-1
d_gene: -
abundance: -
v_gene: TRBV7-9

CDR3nt: TGTGCCAGCAGCTTGGGACAGGGGTCTCAGCCCCAGCATTTT
CDR3aa: CASSLGQGSQPQHF
j_gene: TRBJ1-5
d_gene: TRBD1
abundance: -
v_gene: TRBV5-8

CDR3nt: TGTGCCAGTAGTGACAGCAACTACGAGCAGTACTTC
CDR3aa: CASSDSNYEQYF
j_gene: TRBJ2-7
d_gene: -
abundance: -
v_gene: TRBV19

CDR3nt: TGTGCCTGGAGCAGAGGTAGAAGTAGGCAGGGGGCAAACGAGCAGTACTTC
CDR3aa: CAWSRGRSRQGANEQYF
j_gene: TRBJ2-7
d_gene: TRBD1
abundance: -
v_gene: TRBV30

CDR3nt: TGTGCCAGCTCACCCCTAGACAGTTCCGGAAACACCATATATTTT
CDR3aa: CASSPLDSSGNTIYF
j_gene: TRBJ1-3
d_gene: -
abundance: -
v_gene: TRBV18

CDR3nt: TGTGCCAGCAGCTCCCTAGGAATACCTATTGCGTCCCTCCACTTT
CDR3aa: CASSSLGIPIASLHF
j_gene: TRBJ1-6
d_gene: -
abundance: -
v_gene: TRBV11-2

CDR3nt: TGTGCCAGTAGTATCCTGACAGGGGCTGAGCCCCAGCATTTT
CDR3aa: CASSILTGAEPQHF
j_gene: TRBJ1-5
d_gene: TRBD1
abundance: -
v_gene: TRBV19

CDR3nt: TGTGCCAGCATCGTGACAGGGCTAAGCGAAAAACTGTTTTTT
CDR3aa: CASIVTGLSEKLFF
j_gene: TRBJ1-4
d_gene: TRBD1
abundance: -
v_gene: TRBV2

CDR3nt: TGTGCCAGCAGCGTAGTAGGGGGACCCACAGATACGCAGTATTTT
CDR3aa: CASSVVGGPTDTQYF
j_gene: TRBJ2-3
d_gene: -
abundance: -
v_gene: TRBV9

CDR3nt: TGTGCCAGCAGGACCGACAGGGGGTTAACATACGAGCAGTACTTC
CDR3aa: CASRTDRGLTYEQYF
j_gene: TRBJ2-7
d_gene: TRBD1
abundance: -
v_gene: TRBV27

CDR3nt: TGTGCCAGCAGCTTGGGACAGGGTAGTACAGATACGCAGTATTTT
CDR3aa: CASSLGQGSTDTQYF
j_gene: TRBJ2-3
d_gene: TRBD1
abundance: -
v_gene: TRBV11-3

CDR3nt: TGTGCCAGCAGCTTACAGGGGGCACTTAACACTGAAGCTTTCTTT
CDR3aa: CASSLQGALNTEAFF
j_gene: TRBJ1-1
d_gene: TRBD1
abundance: -
v_gene: TRBV7-3

CDR3nt: TGCAGCGTTGGTTTCGGGAACTATGGCTACACCTTC
CDR3aa: CSVGFGNYGYTF
j_gene: TRBJ1-2
d_gene: -
abundance: -
v_gene: TRBV29-1

CDR3nt: TGTGCTAGCAGCTTGAGGCCCCCGGGACAGGGTAATGAAAAACTGTTTTTT
CDR3aa: CASSLRPPGQGNEKLFF
j_gene: TRBJ1-4
d_gene: TRBD1
abundance: once
v_gene: TRBV7-7

CDR3nt: TGCGCCAGCACCTCGGGGTCGTACAGTCAAAGCTCTGGGGCCAACGTCCTGACTTTC
CDR3aa: CASTSGSYSQSSGANVLTF
j_gene: TRBJ2-6
d_gene: -
abundance: -
v_gene: TRBV5-1

CDR3nt: TGTGCCTGGAGGGGGCAGACGAACACTGAAGCTTTCTTT
CDR3aa: CAWRGQTNTEAFF
j_gene: TRBJ1-1
d_gene: -
abundance: -
v_gene: TRBV30

CDR3nt: TGTGCCAGCAGCGGGCGGGGGGGGTACCAAGAGACCCAGTACTTC
CDR3aa: CASSGRGGYQETQYF
j_gene: TRBJ2-5
d_gene: TRBD2
abundance: -
v_gene: TRBV9

CDR3nt: TGCGCCAGCAGCTCGACAGGGTTCCACACTGAAGCTTTCTTT
CDR3aa: CASSSTGFHTEAFF
j_gene: TRBJ1-1
d_gene: TRBD1
abundance: few
v_gene: TRBV5-1

CDR3nt: TGCGCCAGCAGCCAATATGGGGGGATCCCGTATGAAGAGCAGTTCTTC
CDR3aa: CASSQYGGIPYEEQFF
j_gene: TRBJ2-1
d_gene: -
abundance: few
v_gene: TRBV4-1

CDR3nt: TGTGCTAGTGGTTTGGGACATCAGCAGTACTTC
CDR3aa: CASGLGHQQYF
j_gene: TRBJ2-7
d_gene: -
abundance: -
v_gene: TRBV12-5

CDR3nt: TGTGCCAGCAGCCGGGATGACACGTACTACGAGCAGTACTTC
CDR3aa: CASSRDDTYYEQYF
j_gene: TRBJ2-7
d_gene: -
abundance: -
v_gene: TRBV5-5

CDR3nt: TGTGCCAGCAGTGCGAGGGGAACAGGGGTCTACACAGATACGCAGTATTTT
CDR3aa: CASSARGTGVYTDTQYF
j_gene: TRBJ2-3
d_gene: TRBD1
abundance: -
v_gene: TRBV6-4

CDR3nt: TGTGCCAGCATGAGGGGGCCGGCCTACGAGCAGTACTTC
CDR3aa: CASMRGPAYEQYF
j_gene: TRBJ2-7
d_gene: TRBD1
abundance: -
v_gene: TRBV6-1

CDR3nt: TGTGCCAGCAGTGACGCTTACTCTGGGGCCAACGGCCTGACTTTC
CDR3aa: CASSDAYSGANGLTF
j_gene: TRBJ2-6
d_gene: -
abundance: -
v_gene: TRBV2

CDR3nt: TGTGCCAGCAGTCGCCAAACCGGGGTCTACGAGCAGTACTTC
CDR3aa: CASSRQTGVYEQYF
j_gene: TRBJ2-7
d_gene: -
abundance: -
v_gene: TRBV27

CDR3nt: TGTGCCAGTAGGGAGACAGGGGGCGCCTACAATGAGCAGTTCTTC
CDR3aa: CASRETGGAYNEQFF
j_gene: TRBJ2-1
d_gene: TRBD1
abundance: few
v_gene: TRBV19

CDR3nt: TGTGCCAGCAATTTCGGACTAGCGAAGAAGGGTGAGCAGTTCTTC
CDR3aa: CASNFGLAKKGEQFF
j_gene: TRBJ2-1
d_gene: TRBD2
abundance: once
v_gene: TRBV2

CDR3nt: TGTGCCAGCAGCCGCTCGGGACACCTCTATGGCTACACCTTC
CDR3aa: CASSRSGHLYGYTF
j_gene: TRBJ1-2
d_gene: -
abundance: few
v_gene: TRBV2

CDR3nt: TGTGCCTGGGGGATGAGACAGGCAGAGCAGTTCTTC
CDR3aa: CAWGMRQAEQFF
j_gene: TRBJ2-1
d_gene: -
abundance: few
v_gene: TRBV30

CDR3nt: TGTTCCAGCAGCGAACCGGGACTAGCGGGGGAGAACAATGAGCAGTTCTTC
CDR3aa: CSSSEPGLAGENNEQFF
j_gene: TRBJ2-1
d_gene: TRBD2
abundance: -
v_gene: TRBV7-9

CDR3nt: TGTGCCAGCAGTGAAAGTCAGGTACTCTCCTACGAGCAGTACTTC
CDR3aa: CASSESQVLSYEQYF
j_gene: TRBJ2-7
d_gene: -
abundance: -
v_gene: TRBV2

CDR3nt: TGTGCCAGCAGTTACGTAGGCCAGGGTGGCTACACCTTC
CDR3aa: CASSYVGQGGYTF
j_gene: TRBJ1-2
d_gene: -
abundance: -
v_gene: TRBV6-5

CDR3nt: TGTGCTAGTGGGGCCCCTGAAGCTTTCTTT
CDR3aa: CASGAPEAFF
j_gene: TRBJ1-1
d_gene: -
abundance: -
v_gene: TRBV12-5

CDR3nt: TGTGCCAGCAGTTACCAGACAGCTCCCTACGAGCAGTACTTC
CDR3aa: CASSYQTAPYEQYF
j_gene: TRBJ2-7
d_gene: -
abundance: -
v_gene: TRBV6-5

CDR3nt: TGTGCCATCAGTGAGTCGGAGGGTCGCAATCAGCCCCAGCATTTT
CDR3aa: CAISESEGRNQPQHF
j_gene: TRBJ1-5
d_gene: -
abundance: -
v_gene: TRBV10-3

CDR3nt: TGTGCCAGCAGCATAGATTTGGGGCCCACTGAAGCTTTCTTT
CDR3aa: CASSIDLGPTEAFF
j_gene: TRBJ1-1
d_gene: -
abundance: few
v_gene: TRBV11-2

CDR3nt: TGTGCCAGCAGCACCCACAGGGGGACTGAAGCTTTCTTT
CDR3aa: CASSTHRGTEAFF
j_gene: TRBJ1-1
d_gene: -
abundance: -
v_gene: TRBV21-1

CDR3nt: TGTGCCAGCAGCTCACAGGGGGCGAGCAACACCGGGGAGCTGTTTTTT
CDR3aa: CASSSQGASNTGELFF
j_gene: TRBJ2-2
d_gene: TRBD1
abundance: few
v_gene: TRBV7-3

CDR3nt: TGTGCCATCAGTGATGAGATCTATGGCTACACCTTC
CDR3aa: CAISDEIYGYTF
j_gene: TRBJ1-2
d_gene: -
abundance: -
v_gene: TRBV10-3

CDR3nt: TGTGCCAGCAGACTAGCGGGGGAGTCAGATGAGCAGTTCTTC
CDR3aa: CASRLAGESDEQFF
j_gene: TRBJ2-1
d_gene: TRBD2
abundance: -
v_gene: TRBV6-1

CDR3nt: TGTGCCAGCAGCTTGATTACTTTAGTATCCACTGAAGCTTTCTTT
CDR3aa: CASSLITLVSTEAFF
j_gene: TRBJ1-1
d_gene: -
abundance: -
v_gene: TRBV5-6

CDR3nt: TGTGCCAGCAGCTTGGGGTTCGGGTTGGTAGACTTC
CDR3aa: CASSLGFGLVDF
j_gene: TRBJ2-5
d_gene: -
abundance: once
v_gene: TRBV5-4

CDR3nt: TGTGCCAACCGCGGACTAGCGGGGTTGTACGAGCAGTACTTC
CDR3aa: CANRGLAGLYEQYF
j_gene: TRBJ2-7
d_gene: TRBD2
abundance: -
v_gene: TRBV2

CDR3nt: TGTGCCAGCACTAGGACAGGGACTTATGGCTATGGCTACACCTTC
CDR3aa: CASTRTGTYGYGYTF
j_gene: TRBJ1-2
d_gene: TRBD1
abundance: -
v_gene: TRBV6-5

CDR3nt: TGTGCCAGCAGTGAAGCCAATTACAGAAGGCAGGGTGAAAAACTGTTTTTT
CDR3aa: CASSEANYRRQGEKLFF
j_gene: TRBJ1-4
d_gene: -
abundance: once
v_gene: TRBV2

CDR3nt: TGTGCCAGCAGCCCCGCCCTGGGAGCAACCCTACGTGAGCAGTACTTC
CDR3aa: CASSPALGATLREQYF
j_gene: TRBJ2-7
d_gene: -
abundance: -
v_gene: TRBV11-2

CDR3nt: TGCGCCAGCAGCCAAATTGATCTTGTAGCGGTCTACAATGAGCAGTTCTTC
CDR3aa: CASSQIDLVAVYNEQFF
j_gene: TRBJ2-1
d_gene: -
abundance: -
v_gene: TRBV4-1

CDR3nt: TGTGCCAGCAGCCCGCCACTAGCGGCAGGGGGGGTCTCCTACAATGAGCAGTTCTTC
CDR3aa: CASSPPLAAGGVSYNEQFF
j_gene: TRBJ2-1
d_gene: -
abundance: -
v_gene: TRBV13

CDR3nt: TGTGCCAGCACCCAATCCGGTACTAGCGGTATTATGACCCAGTACTTC
CDR3aa: CASTQSGTSGIMTQYF
j_gene: TRBJ2-5
d_gene: TRBD2
abundance: -
v_gene: TRBV2